The 32 T cell receptor beta chains in this list originate from one sample, sequenced in a study of identical twins. TCRdb re-analysed the 5' RACE reads in MiXCR, keeping a single row per CDR3 protein. Of a few hundred thousand distinct CDR3 sequences listed, just under 10% are singletons. This sample also belongs to another study, concerning yellow fever vaccine responses in identical twins.

The sample consisted of PBMCs. These receptors were obtained from a woman younger than 35 in good health.

This clonotype was detected only a few times. V usage is TRBV4-1 and J usage is TRBJ2-2; D is ambiguous. V was trimmed by 0 bases and J by 6 bases, leaving 14 bases between them. This CDR3 has 16 amino acids. Per the germline V gene, CDR1 is MGHRA and CDR2 is YSYEKL. As DNA, the CDR3 is TGCGCCAGCAGCCAAGATCACTCCCTGAGGCCCGGGGAGCTGTTTTTT. Its protein product is CASSQDHSLRPGELFF.

The chain has TRBV11-3 and TRBJ2-1, with TRBD1 matching 7 bases. The CDR3 has 16 amino acids. Trimming at V came to 3 bases and at J to 1 base, leaving 6 bases not matched to a gene. CDR1 and CDR2 from the germline V gene are SGHNT and YENEEA. The CDR3 region has the DNA TGTGCCAGCAGCTTTATCCGGGACAGTTCCTACAATGAGCAGTTCTTC. Its translation: CASSFIRDSSYNEQFF.

DNA of the CDR3: TGCAGTGCCGGGAACGTTTTCTCTGGGGCCAACGTCCTGACTTTC. Translated, it gives CSAGNVFSGANVLTF. V and J are TRBV20-1 and TRBJ2-6; D possibly corresponds to TRBD2 (5 bases). CDR3 length: 15 residues. Deletions cut 6 bases from V and 0 bases from J, with 12 bases between. In germline, CDR1 is DFQATT, CDR2 SNEGSKA (reference sequence).

This clonotype has just one count. The chain recombines TRBV18 with TRBJ2-7; weak D call: TRBD1 (6 bases). CDR1 KGHSH and CDR2 LQKENI come from the germline V gene. The CDR3 sequence is 15 residues long. Trimming cost V 4 bases and J 1 base, with 14 bases left between them. In DNA form, the CDR3 reads TGTGCCAGCTCACGAGGACAGTTACTATCCTACGAGCAGTACTTC. Protein: CASSRGQLLSYEQYF.

The V gene is TRBV15, the J gene TRBJ2-7, with D possibly being TRBD1 or TRBD2 (6 bases each). The CDR3 is 12 amino acids. Looked up from germline, CDR1 is LNHNV and CDR2 is YYDKDF (reference sequence). The V end lost 10 bases, the J end lost 4 bases, and 14 bases lay between the germline ends. In DNA form, the CDR3 reads TGTGCCAGCGGGGAAGGGGGGTACGAGCAGTACTTC. This translates into CASGEGGYEQYF.

The V and J genes are TRBV6-5 and TRBJ2-2; D gene unclear. Germline-derived CDR1 and CDR2 are MNHEY and SVGAGI. This CDR3 has 12 residues. V was cut by 0 bases and J by 6 bases, with 2 bases left in between. The CDR3 DNA reads TGTGCCAGCAGTTACTCGGCCGGGGAGCTGTTTTTT. Its translation: CASSYSAGELFF.

The chain joins TRBV28 to TRBJ2-1; TRBD1 matches 8 bases. V was clipped by 8 bases and J by 6 bases; unmatched bases: 6. This CDR3 contains 13 residues. Germline V lookup: CDR1 MDHEN, CDR2 SYDVKM. CDR3 residues: CASRLTGGNEQFF. The CDR3 DNA follows: TGTGCCAGCCGGCTCACAGGGGGCAATGAGCAGTTCTTC.

This clonotype was found a few times. CDR3 sequence: CASRLFLGNNEKLFF. CDR3 sequence (DNA): TGTGCCAGCAGACTCTTTTTGGGAAATAATGAAAAACTGTTTTTT. The chain carries TRBV2 and TRBJ1-4; D not certain. CDR1 and CDR2 from the germline V gene are SNHLY and FYNNEI. The CDR3 is made up of 15 amino acids. The ends were cut back, 6 bases at V and 4 bases at J, with 15 bases in the middle.

The chain has TRBV11-2 and TRBJ2-5; D is ambiguous. Trimming shortened V by 0 bases and J by 3 bases, and 8 bases separated the two germline ends. This CDR3 is 14 amino acids long. Germline CDR1 and CDR2: SGHAT and FQNNGV. This CDR3 is CASSLDGLEETQYF. The CDR3 DNA follows: TGTGCCAGCAGCTTAGATGGGTTAGAAGAGACCCAGTACTTC.

J is TRBJ2-2 and V is TRBV15; 11 bases align to TRBD2. The germline V gene encodes CDR1 LNHNV and CDR2 YYDKDF (reference sequence). The CDR3 length is 18 residues. The J segment lost 1 base and the V segment lost 0 bases, leaving 4 bases of the junction unmatched. The CDR3 spells CATSRDRGLAVNTGELFF. CDR3 coding DNA: TGTGCCACCAGCAGAGATAGGGGACTAGCGGTGAACACCGGGGAGCTGTTTTTT.

This clonotype turned up a few times. The chain has TRBV29-1 and TRBJ1-1; D ambiguous. The CDR3 contains 13 residues. Germline V gene data show CDR1 as SQVTM and CDR2 as ANQGSEA. Between the trimmed V and J ends, which lost 6 bases and 4 bases, there was a span of 15 bases. CDR3: CSVRIPPGTEAFF. The CDR3 DNA sequence: TGCAGCGTGAGGATTCCACCAGGCACTGAAGCTTTCTTT.

The rearrangement uses TRBV9 and TRBJ1-1, with a possible D match to TRBD1 (5 bases). This CDR3 spans 16 amino acids. The V gene lost 6 bases and the J gene lost 0 bases, with 18 bases spanning the gap. CDR1 and CDR2 (germline): SGDLS, YYNGEE. The CDR3 is CASNLRDGIMNTEAFF. The CDR3 DNA sequence: TGTGCCAGCAACCTCCGGGACGGAATCATGAACACTGAAGCTTTCTTT.

In the case of this clonotype: A single base separates this from a much larger clone, so it may be a read error. The V gene is TRBV5-1, the J gene TRBJ2-2, with 7 bases matching TRBD1. CDR1 SGHRS and CDR2 YFSETQ come from the germline V gene. V shed 0 bases, J shed 9 bases, and the junction held 11 bases outside the gene matches. This CDR3 is 16 amino acids long. This CDR3 reads CASSLAGTVVSRELFF. The DNA for the CDR3 is TGCGCCAGCAGCTTGGCGGGGACAGTTGTATCCCGGGAGCTGTTTTTT.

This clonotype was seen a handful of times. The V call is TRBV20-1, the J call TRBJ1-4; D is undetermined. Germline values: CDR1 DFQATT, CDR2 SNEGSKA (reference sequence). Trimming removed 3 bases at V and 5 bases at J, with 13 bases between. The CDR3 spans 14 residues. The CDR3 loop is CSASMAEQNEKLFF. The CDR3 region has the DNA TGCAGTGCTAGTATGGCAGAACAGAATGAAAAACTGTTTTTT.

The sample holds a few counts of this clonotype. The rearrangement uses TRBV5-1 and TRBJ2-7; 8 nucleotides align to TRBD2. V trimming: 0 bases; J trimming: 0 bases; junction bases outside the gene matches: 2. This CDR3 has 15 residues. The germline CDR1 and CDR2 sequences are SGHRS and YFSETQ. The CDR3 loop is CASSLEGLDSYEQYF. The CDR3 region has the DNA TGCGCCAGCAGCTTGGAGGGACTAGACTCCTACGAGCAGTACTTC. Together with reference TRBV5-1 and TRBJ2-7, the CDR3 gives the full variable domain: KAGVTQTPRYLIKTRGQQVTLSCSPISGHRSVSWYQQTPGQGLQFLFEYFSETQRNKGNFPGRFSGRQFSNSRSEMNVSTLELGDSALYLCASSLEGLDSYEQYFGPGTRLTVT.

This clonotype was observed at least ten times. This rearrangement joins TRBV5-6 to TRBJ2-2; 10 nucleotides agree with TRBD1. Germline V CDR1 and CDR2: SGHDT, YYEEEE. V gave up 3 bases and J gave up 3 bases; unmatched junction bases: 2. The CDR3 runs 15 residues. The CDR3 coding sequence is TGTGCCAGCAGCTGGGGGACAGGGGACACCGGGGAGCTGTTTTTT. Translated, it gives CASSWGTGDTGELFF.

This sequence joins TRBV25-1 and TRBJ2-1, with TRBD1 matching 8 bases. Trimming at V came to 1 base and at J to 7 bases, leaving 6 bases not matched to a gene. The CDR3 sequence is 15 residues long. From germline, CDR1 is MGHDK and CDR2 SYGVNS. The CDR3 nucleotides are TGTGCCAGCAGTGAATTGGACAGGGATGGGAATGAGCAGTTCTTC. Translation: CASSELDRDGNEQFF.

This chain links TRBV20-1 with TRBJ2-7; unclear D gene. Germline V gene data show CDR1 as DFQATT and CDR2 as SNEGSKA (reference sequence). Trimming took 0 bases from V and 0 from J, leaving 21 bases between them. The CDR3 is 18 amino acids. The CDR3 region is CSARDTLTPSLSSYEQYF. The CDR3 DNA reads TGCAGTGCTAGAGATACCCTCACCCCCAGTCTTAGCTCCTACGAGCAGTACTTC.

The chain links TRBV10-2 to TRBJ2-7; a possible D gene is TRBD2 (6 bases). Germline values: CDR1 WSHSY, CDR2 SAAADI. V gave up 3 bases and J gave up 9 bases, with 15 bases separating them. This CDR3 region has 13 residues. CDR3 nucleotide sequence: TGCGCCAGCAGTGAACTAGCCCTCTGGGTGCAGTACTTC. Translated: CASSELALWVQYF.

The chain is built from TRBV19 and TRBJ2-1; no clear D gene. V lost 5 bases, J lost 4 bases, and 15 bases lay in between. From germline, CDR1 is LNHDA and CDR2 SQIVND (reference sequence). The CDR3 runs 15 residues. CDR3: CASSLVPLRYNEQFF. The CDR3 nucleotides are TGTGCCAGTAGTCTAGTGCCCCTGCGGTACAATGAGCAGTTCTTC. The entire variable domain, with the rest obtained from reference TRBV19 and TRBJ2-1, is as follows: DGGITQSPKYLFRKEGQNVTLSCEQNLNHDAMYWYRQDPGQGLRLIYYSQIVNDFQKGDIAEGYSVSREKKESFPLTVTSAQKNPTAFYLCASSLVPLRYNEQFFGPGTRLTVL.

This clonotype was counted at least ten times. The CDR3 nucleotides are TGCAGCGTCGGGACAGGGGGATACAATGAGCAGTTCTTC. Protein sequence: CSVGTGGYNEQFF. J is TRBJ2-1 and V is TRBV29-1; 11 nucleotides line up with TRBD1. CDR3 size: 13 residues. CDR1 is SQVTM, CDR2 ANQGSEA, per germline. J was trimmed by 4 bases and V by 6 bases; bases with no gene match: 2.

Only a few counts were recorded for this clonotype. The rearrangement joins TRBV7-6 to TRBJ2-2; no reliable D call. With 5 bases removed from V and 2 bases from J, the gap between germline ends came to 9 bases. The CDR3 consists of 14 residues. Germline V gene lookup returns CDR1 SGHVS and CDR2 FNYEAQ. CDR3 nucleotide sequence: TGTGCCAGCAGCCGCCGGGTCAACACCGGGGAGCTGTTTTTT. Translation gives CASSRRVNTGELFF. The full variable domain, rest sourced from reference TRBV7-6 and TRBJ2-2, is GAGVSQSPRYKVTKRGQDVALRCDPISGHVSLYWYRQALGQGPEFLTYFNYEAQQDKSGLPNDRFSAERPEGSISTLTIQRTEQRDSAMYRCASSRRVNTGELFFGEGSRLTVL.

CDR3 bases: TGTGCCAGCAGCGGGATCGTCGCGGGAGTACGGGAGACCCAGTACTTC. Translation: CASSGIVAGVRETQYF. The chain is built from TRBV5-4 and TRBJ2-5; 7 bases fit TRBD2. From germline, CDR1 is SGHNT and CDR2 YYREEE (reference sequence). J lost 5 bases, V lost 4 bases, and 14 bases had no gene match. The length of the CDR3 is 16 residues.

This clonotype was observed at least ten times. This chain uses TRBV12-3 or TRBV12-4 with TRBJ2-6; 9 bases agree with TRBD1. CDR3 length equals 14 residues. Trimming at V came to 5 bases and at J to 12 bases, leaving 8 bases not matched to a gene. CDR3 coding DNA: TGTGCCAGCAGTCCTTGGACAGGGGAGACCGTCCTGACTTTC. Translated, it gives CASSPWTGETVLTF.

In this sample, this clonotype turned up a few times. The rearrangement uses TRBV12-3 or TRBV12-4 and TRBJ1-5; TRBD1 might be the D (5 bases). This CDR3 region has 12 residues. Deletions cut 6 bases from V and 9 bases from J, with 12 bases between. The CDR3 sequence is CASSPAQGPQHF. The CDR3, as DNA: TGTGCCAGCAGCCCCGCCCAGGGGCCCCAGCATTTT.

This clonotype was seen ten or more times. V gene TRBV9 combines with J gene TRBJ2-5; TRBD2 agrees at 10 bases. This CDR3 contains 17 residues. The germline V gene encodes CDR1 SGDLS and CDR2 YYNGEE. Trimming at V came to 0 bases and at J to 3 bases, leaving 8 bases not matched to a gene. This CDR3 is CASSVGRELAGKETQYF. The DNA for the CDR3 is TGTGCCAGCAGCGTAGGGAGAGAACTAGCGGGAAAAGAGACCCAGTACTTC.

The chain joins TRBV7-2 to TRBJ2-7; D might be TRBD1 or TRBD2, each matching 6 bases. V dropped 1 base and J dropped 5 bases, with 18 bases sitting between them. Germline lookup yields CDR1 SGHTA and CDR2 FQGNSA. This CDR3 is 16 amino acids long. The CDR3 DNA reads TGTGCCAGCAGCTTAGAGGGGGGCGCGTTTCGCGACGAGCAGTACTTC. Protein product: CASSLEGGAFRDEQYF.

The table lists this clonotype with a few counts. The chain uses TRBV6-1 and TRBJ2-7; unclear D gene. Trimming pared 3 bases from V and 5 bases from J, leaving 11 bases between. The CDR3 has 13 residues. Germline V gives CDR1 MNHNS, CDR2 SASEGT. CDR3 amino acids: CASSDEGNNEQYF. The CDR3 nucleotides are TGTGCCAGCAGTGATGAAGGGAATAACGAGCAGTACTTC.

The chain couples TRBV14 to TRBJ2-1; TRBD1 agrees at 11 bases. Losses at the gene ends were 2 bases for V and 7 bases for J; bases not matched to a gene: 4. Germline V gene lookup returns CDR1 SGHDN and CDR2 FVKESK. CDR3 length: 15 residues. CDR3 nucleotide sequence: TGTGCCAGCAGCCAATTGGACAGGGGGCCAAATGAGCAGTTCTTC. Its translation is CASSQLDRGPNEQFF.

This clonotype appeared many times. The gene calls are TRBV11-2 and TRBJ2-5; possibly TRBD1 or TRBD2 for D (5 bases each). CDR3 length: 14 residues. Germline CDR1 and CDR2: SGHAT and FQNNGV. Trimming removed 5 bases from V and 2 bases from J, with 12 bases in between. CDR3 region: CASSRRDAQETQYF. CDR3 DNA: TGTGCCAGCAGCAGACGGGACGCTCAAGAGACCCAGTACTTC.

The chain is built from TRBV28 and TRBJ2-2; D may be TRBD1 (6 bases). The CDR3 runs 16 residues. Germline V gene lookup returns CDR1 MDHEN and CDR2 SYDVKM. V lost 2 bases, J lost 3 bases, and 13 bases lay in between. The CDR3: CASSLRAGADTGELFF. In nucleotides, the CDR3 is TGTGCCAGCAGTTTAAGGGCAGGGGCGGACACCGGGGAGCTGTTTTTT.

This clonotype was observed many times. The chain recombines TRBV20-1 with TRBJ2-2; TRBD2 matches 9 bases. CDR1 and CDR2 (germline): DFQATT, SNEGSKA (reference sequence). This CDR3 has 16 amino acids. J was trimmed by 4 bases and V by 6 bases; bases with no gene match: 12. In nucleotides, the CDR3 is TGCAGTGCCCCGAGGGAGCGGGAGGTCCCCACCGGGGAGCTGTTTTTT. It yields the protein CSAPREREVPTGELFF.